The T cell receptor beta chain described here comes from a study of human T cells and chemical hapten exposure (dated by TCRdb to about 2021). With regard to the full study: For sensitization, 2% DPC in acetone was applied to a 2 cm by 2 cm area of upper inner arm skin. Throughout the study period of approximately 23 weeks, patients also received therapeutic DPC doses to the scalp every week. Patch tests used Finn chambers with 0.01% DPC on the upper back, scored after 6 days by International Contact Dermatitis Research Group standards. The mostly female patient cohort included alopecia areata with under or over 50% scalp involvement, alopecia totalis and alopecia universalis. Libraries were pooled for sequencing, and variation in per-sample TCR yields was attributed mainly to small differences in library volumes within the pool. The study tracked peripheral blood TCR repertoire changes in vivo during primary and secondary sensitization to the hapten diphenylcyclopropenone (DPC) in alopecia patients. Blood was sampled from patients pre-sensitization (week 0) and at 2, 6 and about 24 weeks after DPC sensitization. Blood for TCR sequencing was provided by twenty-nine alopecia patients at one to four time points (pre-sensitization, 2, 6 and 24 weeks). Broader findings and caveats from the paper: Alopecia, a presumed autoimmune disease, was present in all patients, so the immune response of the patients might differ from that of healthy individuals. The number of PT1 expanded TCRs positively correlated with patch test score, significant at thresholds 8, 16 and 32 but not 4. The number of TCRs above 1 in 1000 frequency did not change with DPC sensitization; there was no evidence of global repertoire structure alterations. Compared with pre-sensitization or healthy control sets, expanded TCRs formed significantly more large CDR3 similarity clusters, which is consistent with antigen-driven responses. Repeated subsampling changed both the strength of the expansion versus patch-test correlation and the threshold at which the correlation became significant.

Library construction relied on RACE. The sequencer was a NextSeq 500. During library preparation, unique molecular identifiers were attached to individual cDNA molecules so that TCRs could be counted quantitatively and reproducibly. Each blood RNA sample was used to sequence both TCR alpha and TCR beta chains. The original methods were these. A median of about 89,000 TCRs per sample was observed, with a range of about 20,000 to 700,000. The Decombinator software suite was used to annotate V, J and CDR3 in the TCR reads. For the PS versus PT1 abundance plots, all samples were subsampled to the same number of TCRs (28,000). TCRs were defined as expanded if absent before sensitization and observed at least eight times at the 2-week time point. TCRdb handled the public reads itself, with Q25 trimming in fastp and clone calling in MiXCR, and kept productive beta chains. Here each entry gathers all rows of one CDR3 protein and keeps the most common genes and DNA. The V and J calls here are based on TCRdb, not the publication. The sample includes under 95,000 distinct CDR3 sequences, with 7.5% to 9.5% observed a single time. Roughly 2.6% of the sample is held by the ten biggest clonotypes.

For CDR1 and CDR2, the germline V gene (reference sequence) lists MNHNY and SVGAGI. There are 14 amino acids in the CDR3, from cysteine to phenylalanine inclusive. Only CDR3 DNA remains: 42 bases, in frame from the first base. A distance of 12 bases separates the germline ends of V and J, which lose 10 bases and 0 bases respectively. About this clonotype itself: The antigen it binds to is not known. No clone much larger than this one lies a single base away; base qualities are absent.

The sample's time point, from its label and the paper: pre-sensitization, week 0. The treatment or condition label for this specimen denotes: therapeutic diphenylcyclopropenone sensitization with weekly scalp DPC. Blood at each patch-test visit was drawn before the patch test was applied. Patients were considered eligible if aged 18 to 70, diagnosed with alopecia and deemed suitable for DPC therapy, and patients were excluded if pregnant. Total RNA was extracted from unfractionated whole blood that had been collected in Tempus Blood RNA tubes. Here the chain combines TRBV6-6 and TRBJ1-4; there is no confident call for the D gene. The origin of this receptor is a man aged 40-49 years with alopecia areata. Some clones in this sample may be carry-over from other donors' samples. Here the sequenced sample was whole blood, taken in connection with sensitization to the hapten diphenylcyclopropenone (DPC). The CDR3 loop reads CATRTGATNEKLFF. The nucleotides read TGTGCCACCCGGACCGGCGCAACTAATGAAAAACTGTTTTTT.